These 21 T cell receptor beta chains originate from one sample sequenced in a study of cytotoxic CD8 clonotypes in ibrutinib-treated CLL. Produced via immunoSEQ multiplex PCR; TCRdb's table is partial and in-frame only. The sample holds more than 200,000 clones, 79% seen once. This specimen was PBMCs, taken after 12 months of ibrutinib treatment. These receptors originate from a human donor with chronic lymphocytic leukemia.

CDR3 residues: CASSMDREGEKLFF. CDR3 coding DNA: TGCGCCAGCAGTATGGACAGGGAAGGTGAAAAACTGTTTTTT. The chain employs TRBV5-1 and TRBJ1-4; 8 bases line up with TRBD1. CDR1 and CDR2 from the germline V gene are SGHRS and YFSETQ. The length of the CDR3 is 14 residues. With V trimmed by 5 bases and J by 7 bases, 7 bases remained unmatched.

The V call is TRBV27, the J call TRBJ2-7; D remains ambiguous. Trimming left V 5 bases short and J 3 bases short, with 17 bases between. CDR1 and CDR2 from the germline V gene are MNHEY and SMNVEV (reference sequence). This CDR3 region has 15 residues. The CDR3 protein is CASSITGESFYEQYF. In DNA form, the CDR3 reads TGTGCCAGCAGTATCACCGGAGAGAGTTTCTACGAGCAGTACTTC.

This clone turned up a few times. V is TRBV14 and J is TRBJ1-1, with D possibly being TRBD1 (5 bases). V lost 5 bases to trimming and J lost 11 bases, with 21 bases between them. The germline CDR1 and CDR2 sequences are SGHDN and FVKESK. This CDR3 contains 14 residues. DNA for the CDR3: TGTGCCAGCAGCAAATCCGGGACGATCGATGAGGCTTTCTTT. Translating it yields CASSKSGTIDEAFF.

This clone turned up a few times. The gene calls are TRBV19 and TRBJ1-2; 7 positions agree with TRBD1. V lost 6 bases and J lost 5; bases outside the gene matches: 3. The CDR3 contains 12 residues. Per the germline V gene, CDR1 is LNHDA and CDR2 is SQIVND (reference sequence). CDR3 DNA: TGTGCCAGTAGCCGGGGACAGTATGGCTACACCTTC. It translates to CASSRGQYGYTF.

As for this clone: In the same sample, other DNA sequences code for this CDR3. The CDR3, as DNA: TGTGCCAGCAGTTACGACAGGAACTATGGCTACACCTTC. It yields the protein CASSYDRNYGYTF. The rearrangement joins TRBV6-5 to TRBJ1-2; a possible D gene is TRBD1 (6 bases). Looked up from germline, CDR1 is MNHEY and CDR2 is SVGAGI. The V and J ends lost 2 bases and 2 bases respectively, with 6 bases between them. The CDR3 runs 13 residues.

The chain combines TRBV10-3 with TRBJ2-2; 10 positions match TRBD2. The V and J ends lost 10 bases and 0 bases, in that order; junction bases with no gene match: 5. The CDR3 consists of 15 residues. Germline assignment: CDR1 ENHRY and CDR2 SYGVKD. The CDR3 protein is CATNLAGANTGELFF. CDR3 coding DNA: TGTGCCACGAATCTAGCGGGAGCGAACACCGGGGAGCTGTTTTTT.

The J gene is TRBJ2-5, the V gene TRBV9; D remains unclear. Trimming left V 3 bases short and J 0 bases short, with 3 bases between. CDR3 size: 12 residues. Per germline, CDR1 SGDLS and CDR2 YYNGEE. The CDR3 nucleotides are TGTGCCAGCAGCGAATACCAAGAGACCCAGTACTTC. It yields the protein CASSEYQETQYF. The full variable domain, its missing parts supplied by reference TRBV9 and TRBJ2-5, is DSGVTQTPKHLITATGQRVTLRCSPRSGDLSVYWYQQSLDQGLQFLIQYYNGEERAKGNILERFSAQQFPDLHSELNLSSLELGDSALYFCASSEYQETQYFGPGTRLLVL.

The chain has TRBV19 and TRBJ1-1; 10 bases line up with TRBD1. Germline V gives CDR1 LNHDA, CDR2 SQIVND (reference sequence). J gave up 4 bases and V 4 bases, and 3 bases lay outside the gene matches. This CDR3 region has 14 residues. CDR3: CASSRGQGTTEAFF. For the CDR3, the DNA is TGTGCCAGTAGTAGGGGACAGGGGACCACTGAAGCTTTCTTT. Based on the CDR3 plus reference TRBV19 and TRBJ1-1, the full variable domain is DGGITQSPKYLFRKEGQNVTLSCEQNLNHDAMYWYRQDPGQGLRLIYYSQIVNDFQKGDIAEGYSVSREKKESFPLTVTSAQKNPTAFYLCASSRGQGTTEAFFGQGTRLTVV.

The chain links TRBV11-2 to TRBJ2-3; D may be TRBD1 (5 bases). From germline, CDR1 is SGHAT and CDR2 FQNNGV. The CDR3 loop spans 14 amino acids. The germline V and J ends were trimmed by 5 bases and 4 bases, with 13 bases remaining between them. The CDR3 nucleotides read TGTGCCAGCAGCACATCCCAGGGTTCAGATACGCAGTATTTT. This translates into CASSTSQGSDTQYF.

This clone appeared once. The CDR3: CASSERGASGNTIYF. DNA for the CDR3: TGTGCCAGCAGTGAACGGGGGGCGTCCGGAAACACCATATATTTT. This sequence joins TRBV6-1 and TRBJ1-3; possible D gene TRBD1, 6 bases. The V and J ends lost 2 bases and 4 bases respectively, with 12 bases between them. Germline V gene data show CDR1 as MNHNS and CDR2 as SASEGT. This CDR3 is built from 15 residues.

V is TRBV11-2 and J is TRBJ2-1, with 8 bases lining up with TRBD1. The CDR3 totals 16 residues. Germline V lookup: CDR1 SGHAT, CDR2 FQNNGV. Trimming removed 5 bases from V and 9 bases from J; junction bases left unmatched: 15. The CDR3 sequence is CASSPQGASFRGEQFF. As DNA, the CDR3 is TGTGCCAGCAGCCCCCAGGGGGCGTCCTTTCGTGGTGAGCAGTTCTTC. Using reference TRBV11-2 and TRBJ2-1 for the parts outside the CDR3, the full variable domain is EAGVAQSPRYKIIEKRQSVAFWCNPISGHATLYWYQQILGQGPKLLIQFQNNGVVDDSQLPKDRFSAERLKGVDSTLKIQPAKLEDSAVYLCASSPQGASFRGEQFFGPGTRLTVL.

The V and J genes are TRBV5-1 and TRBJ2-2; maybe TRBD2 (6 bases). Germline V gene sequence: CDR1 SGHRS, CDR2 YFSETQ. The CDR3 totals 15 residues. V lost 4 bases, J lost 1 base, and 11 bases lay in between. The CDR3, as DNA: TGCGCCAGCAGCCTAGCGAACAGGAACACCGGGGAGCTGTTTTTT. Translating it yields CASSLANRNTGELFF.

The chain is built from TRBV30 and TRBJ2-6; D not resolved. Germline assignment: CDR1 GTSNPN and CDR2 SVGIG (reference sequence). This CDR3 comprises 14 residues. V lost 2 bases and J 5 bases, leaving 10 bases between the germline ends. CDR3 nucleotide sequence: TGTGCCTGGAGTTGGACGCTCTGGGCCAACGTCCTGACTTTC. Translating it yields CAWSWTLWANVLTF.

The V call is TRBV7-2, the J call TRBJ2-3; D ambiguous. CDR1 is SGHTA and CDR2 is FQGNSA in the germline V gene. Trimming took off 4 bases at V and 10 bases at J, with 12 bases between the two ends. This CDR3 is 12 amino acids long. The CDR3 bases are TGTGCCAGCAGCTACAAACCTCCACCGCAGTATTTT. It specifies CASSYKPPPQYF.

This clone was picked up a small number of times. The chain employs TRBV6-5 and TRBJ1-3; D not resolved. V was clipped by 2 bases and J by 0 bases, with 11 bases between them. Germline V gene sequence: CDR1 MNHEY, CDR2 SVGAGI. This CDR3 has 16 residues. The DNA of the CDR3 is TGTGCCAGCAGTTACAAACTCCAGAGCTCTGGAAACACCATATATTTT. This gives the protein CASSYKLQSSGNTIYF.

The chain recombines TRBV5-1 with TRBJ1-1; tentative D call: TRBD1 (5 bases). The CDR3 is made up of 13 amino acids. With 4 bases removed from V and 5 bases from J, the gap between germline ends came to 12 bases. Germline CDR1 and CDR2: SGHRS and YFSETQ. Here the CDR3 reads CASSRGEGTEAFF. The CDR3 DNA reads TGCGCCAGCAGCCGAGGGGAGGGGACTGAAGCTTTCTTT.

In DNA, the CDR3 is TGTGCCAGCAGCTCGACAGAAAAACTGTTTTTT. This translates into CASSSTEKLFF. The J gene is TRBJ1-4, the V gene TRBV5-5; D ambiguous. The CDR3 length is 11 residues. V was cut by 3 bases and J by 8 bases, with 5 bases left in between. In germline, CDR1 is SGHKS, CDR2 YYEKEE (reference sequence).

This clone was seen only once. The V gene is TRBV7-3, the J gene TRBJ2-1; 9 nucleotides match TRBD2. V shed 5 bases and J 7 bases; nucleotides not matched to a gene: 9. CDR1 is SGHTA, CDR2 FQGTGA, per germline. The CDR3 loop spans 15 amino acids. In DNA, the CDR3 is TGTGCCAGCAGCGAAAGCGGGGGGTTTATGAATGAGCAGTTCTTC. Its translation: CASSESGGFMNEQFF.

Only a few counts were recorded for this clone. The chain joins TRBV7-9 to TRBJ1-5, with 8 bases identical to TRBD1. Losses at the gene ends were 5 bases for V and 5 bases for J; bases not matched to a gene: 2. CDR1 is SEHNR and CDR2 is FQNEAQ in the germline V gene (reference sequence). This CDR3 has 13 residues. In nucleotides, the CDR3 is TGTGCCAGCAGCATGACAGGGGATCAGCCCCAGCATTTT. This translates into CASSMTGDQPQHF.

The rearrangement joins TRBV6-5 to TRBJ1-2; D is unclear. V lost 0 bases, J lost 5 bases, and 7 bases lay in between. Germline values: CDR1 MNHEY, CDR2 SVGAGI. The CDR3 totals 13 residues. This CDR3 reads CASSYSRDYGYTF. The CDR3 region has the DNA TGTGCCAGCAGTTACTCGAGGGATTATGGCTACACCTTC.

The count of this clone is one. Written as DNA, the CDR3 is TGTGCCAGCAGCTTTGGGGTGAACACCGGGGAGCTGTTTTTT. This gives the protein CASSFGVNTGELFF. The chain is built from TRBV11-3 and TRBJ2-2; the D is unclear. This CDR3 has 14 residues. V shed 3 bases and J shed 1 base, with 6 bases lying between them. CDR1 and CDR2 from the germline V gene are SGHNT and YENEEA.